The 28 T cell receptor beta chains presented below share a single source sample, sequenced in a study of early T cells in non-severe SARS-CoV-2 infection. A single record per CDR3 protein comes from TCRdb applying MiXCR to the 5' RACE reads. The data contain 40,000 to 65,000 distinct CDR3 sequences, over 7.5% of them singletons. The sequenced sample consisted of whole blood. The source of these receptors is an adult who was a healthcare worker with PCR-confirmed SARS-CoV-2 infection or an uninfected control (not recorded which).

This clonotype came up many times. The DNA of the CDR3 is TGTGCCAGCAGCGACCGGACTAGCGCGTCCTACGAGCAGTACTTC. This encodes CASSDRTSASYEQYF. V gene TRBV5-4 combines with J gene TRBJ2-7; 9 bases are shared with TRBD2. Trimming took 4 bases from V and 1 from J; bases not matched to a gene: 6. The CDR3 extends over 15 amino acids. Germline assignment: CDR1 SGHNT and CDR2 YYREEE (reference sequence).

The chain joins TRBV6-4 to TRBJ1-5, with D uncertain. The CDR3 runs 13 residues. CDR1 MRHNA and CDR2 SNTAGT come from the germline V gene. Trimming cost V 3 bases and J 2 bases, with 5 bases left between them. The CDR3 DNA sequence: TGTGCCAGCAGTGAAAAGGGCAATCAGCCCCAGCATTTT. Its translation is CASSEKGNQPQHF.

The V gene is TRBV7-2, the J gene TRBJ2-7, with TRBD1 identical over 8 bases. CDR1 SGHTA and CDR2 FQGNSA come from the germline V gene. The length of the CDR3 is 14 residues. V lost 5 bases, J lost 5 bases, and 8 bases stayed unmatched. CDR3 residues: CASSTGQGENEQYF. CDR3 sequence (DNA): TGTGCCAGCAGCACTGGACAGGGAGAGAACGAGCAGTACTTC.

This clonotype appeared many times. The CDR3: CSGADRGHTEAFF. In DNA form, the CDR3 reads TGCAGCGGCGCGGACAGGGGGCACACTGAAGCTTTCTTT. The chain is built from TRBV29-1 and TRBJ1-1; 11 positions match TRBD1. The trim removed 7 bases at V and 3 bases at J, leaving 4 bases unmatched. Germline loops: CDR1 SQVTM, CDR2 ANQGSEA. The CDR3 extends over 13 amino acids.

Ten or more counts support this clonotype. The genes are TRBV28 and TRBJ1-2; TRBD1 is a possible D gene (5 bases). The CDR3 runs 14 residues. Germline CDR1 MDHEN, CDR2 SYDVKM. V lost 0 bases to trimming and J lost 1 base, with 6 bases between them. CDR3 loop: CASSLWGDNYGYTF. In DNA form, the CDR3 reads TGTGCCAGCAGTTTATGGGGGGATAACTATGGCTACACCTTC.

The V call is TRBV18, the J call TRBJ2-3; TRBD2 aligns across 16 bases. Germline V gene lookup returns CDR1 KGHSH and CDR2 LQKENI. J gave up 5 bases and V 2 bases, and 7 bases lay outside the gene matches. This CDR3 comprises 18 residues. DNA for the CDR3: TGTGCCAGCTCACCAGAGGGACTAGCGGGAGGGCGTCAAGATACGCAGTATTTT. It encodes CASSPEGLAGGRQDTQYF.

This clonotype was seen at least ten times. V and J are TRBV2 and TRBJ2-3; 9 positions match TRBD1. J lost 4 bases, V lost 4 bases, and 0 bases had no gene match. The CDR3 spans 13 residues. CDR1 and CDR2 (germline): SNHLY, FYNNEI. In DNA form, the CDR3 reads TGTGCCAGCAGTGGGGACAGGGCAGATACGCAGTATTTT. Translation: CASSGDRADTQYF.

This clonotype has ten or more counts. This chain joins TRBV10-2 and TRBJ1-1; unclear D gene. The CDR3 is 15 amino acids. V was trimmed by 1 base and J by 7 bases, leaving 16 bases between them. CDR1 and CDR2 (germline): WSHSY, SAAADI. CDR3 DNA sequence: TGCGCCAGCAGTGAGTACTTGGGAGTTTTGCGTGAAGCTTTCTTT. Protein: CASSEYLGVLREAFF.

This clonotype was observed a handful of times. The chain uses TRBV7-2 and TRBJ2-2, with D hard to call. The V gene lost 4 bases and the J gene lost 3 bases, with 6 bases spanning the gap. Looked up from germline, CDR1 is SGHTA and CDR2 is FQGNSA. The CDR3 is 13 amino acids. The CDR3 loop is CASSSDYTGELFF. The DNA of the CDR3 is TGTGCCAGCAGCTCGGATTACACCGGGGAGCTGTTTTTT.

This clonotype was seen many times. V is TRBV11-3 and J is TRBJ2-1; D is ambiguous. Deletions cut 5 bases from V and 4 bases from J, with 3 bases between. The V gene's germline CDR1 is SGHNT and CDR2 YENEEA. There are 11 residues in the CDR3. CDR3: CASSNYNEQFF. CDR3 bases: TGTGCCAGCAGCAATTACAATGAGCAGTTCTTC.

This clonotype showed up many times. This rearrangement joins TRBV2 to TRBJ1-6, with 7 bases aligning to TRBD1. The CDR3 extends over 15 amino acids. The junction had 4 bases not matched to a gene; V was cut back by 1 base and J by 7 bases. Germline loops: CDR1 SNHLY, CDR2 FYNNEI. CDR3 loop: CASSEEGQDNSPLHF. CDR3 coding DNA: TGTGCCAGCAGTGAAGAAGGACAGGACAATTCACCCCTCCACTTT.

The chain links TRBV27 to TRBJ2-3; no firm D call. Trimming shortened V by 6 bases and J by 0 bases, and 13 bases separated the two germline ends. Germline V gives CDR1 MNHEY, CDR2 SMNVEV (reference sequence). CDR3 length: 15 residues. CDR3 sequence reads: CASSFRTLSTDTQYF. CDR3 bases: TGTGCCAGCAGCTTCCGGACCCTTAGCACAGATACGCAGTATTTT.

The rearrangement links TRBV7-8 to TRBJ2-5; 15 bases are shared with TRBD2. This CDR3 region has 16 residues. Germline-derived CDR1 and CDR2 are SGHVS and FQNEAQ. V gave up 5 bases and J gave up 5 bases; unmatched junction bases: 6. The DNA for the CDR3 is TGTGCCAGCAGCCCGGGACTAGCGGGAGGAGTGGAGACCCAGTACTTC. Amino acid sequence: CASSPGLAGGVETQYF. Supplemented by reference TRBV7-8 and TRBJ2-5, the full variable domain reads GAGVSQSPRYKVAKRGQDVALRCDPISGHVSLFWYQQALGQGPEFLTYFQNEAQLDKSGLPSDRFFAERPEGSVSTLKIQRTQQEDSAVYLCASSPGLAGGVETQYFGPGTRLLVL.

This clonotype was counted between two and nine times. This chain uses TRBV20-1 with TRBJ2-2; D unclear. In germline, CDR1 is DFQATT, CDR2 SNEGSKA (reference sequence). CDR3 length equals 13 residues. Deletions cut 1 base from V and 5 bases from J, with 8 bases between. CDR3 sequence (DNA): TGCAGTGCTAGAGTTGCAGCTACCGGGGAGCTGTTTTTT. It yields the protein CSARVAATGELFF.

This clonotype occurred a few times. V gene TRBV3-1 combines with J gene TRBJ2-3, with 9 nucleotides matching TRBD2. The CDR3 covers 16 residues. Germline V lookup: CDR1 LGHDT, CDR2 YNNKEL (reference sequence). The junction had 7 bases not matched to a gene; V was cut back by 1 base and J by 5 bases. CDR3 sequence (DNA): TGTGCCAGCAGCCAAGTGGCTAGCGGGGTTATAGATACGCAGTATTTT. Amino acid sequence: CASSQVASGVIDTQYF.

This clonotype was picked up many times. CDR3 sequence reads: CASSDWTSDTQYF. Here the CDR3 DNA reads TGTGCCAGCAGTGATTGGACTAGTGACACGCAGTATTTT. This chain links TRBV25-1 with TRBJ2-3, with 7 positions matching TRBD2. Germline V lookup: CDR1 MGHDK, CDR2 SYGVNS. Losses at the gene ends were 3 bases for V and 9 bases for J; bases not matched to a gene: 6. This CDR3 comprises 13 residues.

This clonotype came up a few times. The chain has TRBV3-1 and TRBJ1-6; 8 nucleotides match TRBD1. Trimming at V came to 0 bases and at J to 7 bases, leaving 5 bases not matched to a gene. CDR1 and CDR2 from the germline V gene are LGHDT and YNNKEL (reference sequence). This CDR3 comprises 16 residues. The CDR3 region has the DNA TGTGCCAGCAGCCAAGACAGGGGGCTTGGAAATTCACCCCTCCACTTT. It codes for CASSQDRGLGNSPLHF.

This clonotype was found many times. For the CDR3, the DNA is TGTGCCAGTTCGGCAGGGATCGGGGAGCTGTTTTTT. Its protein is CASSAGIGELFF. The chain has TRBV19 and TRBJ2-2, with TRBD1 as a possible D gene (5 bases). The CDR3 runs 12 residues. Trimming took off 8 bases at V and 7 bases at J, with 11 bases between the two ends. The V gene's germline CDR1 is LNHDA and CDR2 SQIVND (reference sequence). Supplemented by reference TRBV19 and TRBJ2-2, the full variable domain reads DGGITQSPKYLFRKEGQNVTLSCEQNLNHDAMYWYRQDPGQGLRLIYYSQIVNDFQKGDIAEGYSVSREKKESFPLTVTSAQKNPTAFYLCASSAGIGELFFGEGSRLTVL.

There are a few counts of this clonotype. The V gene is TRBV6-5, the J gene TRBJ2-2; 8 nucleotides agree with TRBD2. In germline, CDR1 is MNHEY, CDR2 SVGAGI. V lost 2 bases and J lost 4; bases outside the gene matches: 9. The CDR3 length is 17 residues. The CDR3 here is CASSYAGGLGITGELFF. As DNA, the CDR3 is TGTGCCAGCAGTTACGCTGGGGGACTAGGAATCACCGGGGAGCTGTTTTTT.

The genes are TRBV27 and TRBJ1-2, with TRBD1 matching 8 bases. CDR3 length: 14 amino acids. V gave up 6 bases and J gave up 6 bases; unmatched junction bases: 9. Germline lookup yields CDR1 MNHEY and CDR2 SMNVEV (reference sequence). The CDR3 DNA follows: TGTGCCAGCAGCCCGTCGACAGGGGAACATGGCTACACCTTC. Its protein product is CASSPSTGEHGYTF.

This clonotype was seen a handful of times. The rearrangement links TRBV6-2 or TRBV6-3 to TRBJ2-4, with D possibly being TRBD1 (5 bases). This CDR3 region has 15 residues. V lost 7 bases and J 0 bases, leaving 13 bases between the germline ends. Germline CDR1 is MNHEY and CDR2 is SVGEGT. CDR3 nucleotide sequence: TGTGCCAGCAAGGCAGGGCCTCTAGCCAAAAACATTCAGTACTTC. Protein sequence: CASKAGPLAKNIQYF.

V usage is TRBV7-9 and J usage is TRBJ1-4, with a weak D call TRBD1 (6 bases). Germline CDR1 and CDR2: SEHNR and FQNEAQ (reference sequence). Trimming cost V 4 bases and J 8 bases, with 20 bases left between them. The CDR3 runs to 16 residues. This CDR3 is CASSSRTGYWGEKLFF. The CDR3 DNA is TGTGCCAGCAGCTCCCGTACAGGGTACTGGGGGGAAAAACTGTTTTTT.

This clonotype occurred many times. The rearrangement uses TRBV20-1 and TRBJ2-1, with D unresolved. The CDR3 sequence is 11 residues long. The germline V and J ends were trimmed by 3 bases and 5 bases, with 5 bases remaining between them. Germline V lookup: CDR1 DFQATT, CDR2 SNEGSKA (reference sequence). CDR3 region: CSARKDNEQFF. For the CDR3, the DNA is TGCAGTGCTAGGAAGGACAATGAGCAGTTCTTC.

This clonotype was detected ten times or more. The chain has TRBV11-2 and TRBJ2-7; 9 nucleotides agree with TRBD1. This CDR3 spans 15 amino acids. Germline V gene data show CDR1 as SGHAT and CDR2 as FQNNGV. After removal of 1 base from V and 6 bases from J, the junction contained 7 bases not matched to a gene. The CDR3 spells CASSLVDRGRFEQYF. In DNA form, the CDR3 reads TGTGCCAGCAGCTTAGTGGACAGGGGACGTTTCGAGCAGTACTTC.

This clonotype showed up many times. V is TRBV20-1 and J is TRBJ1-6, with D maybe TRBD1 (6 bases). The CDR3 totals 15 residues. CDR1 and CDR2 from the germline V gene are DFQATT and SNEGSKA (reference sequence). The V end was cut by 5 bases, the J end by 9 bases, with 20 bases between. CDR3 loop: CSALPQRGASSPLHF. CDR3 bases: TGCAGTGCTCTACCCCAGCGGGGGGCTAGTTCACCCCTCCACTTT.

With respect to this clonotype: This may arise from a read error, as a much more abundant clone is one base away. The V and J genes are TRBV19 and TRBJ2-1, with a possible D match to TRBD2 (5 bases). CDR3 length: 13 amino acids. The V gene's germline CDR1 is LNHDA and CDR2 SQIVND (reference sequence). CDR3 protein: CAISTINGEEQFF. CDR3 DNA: TGTGCCATTAGTACCATAAACGGGGAAGAGCAGTTCTTC.

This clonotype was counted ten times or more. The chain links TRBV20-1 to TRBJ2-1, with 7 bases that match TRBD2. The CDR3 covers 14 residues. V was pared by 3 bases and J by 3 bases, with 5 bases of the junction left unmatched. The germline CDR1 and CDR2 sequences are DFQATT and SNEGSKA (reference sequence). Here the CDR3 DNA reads TGCAGTGCTAGTCGGCGGGGGAGCTACAATGAGCAGTTCTTC. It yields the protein CSASRRGSYNEQFF.

In nucleotides, the CDR3 is TGTGCCTGGACGGGCCCCACGACCTCTGGAAACACCATATATTTT. Protein: CAWTGPTTSGNTIYF. This chain joins TRBV30 and TRBJ1-3; D is uncertain. V was pared by 4 bases and J by 0 bases, with 13 bases between. The CDR3 consists of 15 residues. Germline-derived CDR1 and CDR2 are GTSNPN and SVGIG (reference sequence).